This T cell receptor beta chain emerged from a study of T cells in Graves' hyperthyroidism and ophthalmopathy. CDR1 is MDHEN, CDR2 SYDVKM, per germline. V lost 3 bases and J lost 2; bases outside the gene matches: 4. There are 14 residues in the CDR3. Study findings and constraints: Most thyroid clonotypes that were expanded above 0.001 also turned up in blood.

This clonotype was found many times. The antigen is unknown. TCR beta CDR3 regions were amplified from RNA. HTBI primers were used for first-round RT-PCR of the TCR CDR3. MiXCR, applied by TCRdb to the multiplex PCR reads, yields one record per CDR3 protein. The sample shows almost 500,000 distinct CDR3 sequences, 20% to 25% of them seen only once. The chain uses TRBV28 and TRBJ2-7; TRBD1 matches at 7 bases. Sequencing input: blood. The receptor was derived from a woman in her seventies with Graves' ophthalmopathy. CDR3 residues: CASSFMGTAYEQYF. In nucleotides, the CDR3 is TGTGCCAGCAGTTTTATGGGGACAGCCTACGAGCAGTACTTC.